Following are 29 T cell receptor beta chains from one sample sequenced in a study of blood T cells in healthy people across ages. With a J-beta primer mix and a sample-barcoded 5' primer, a second PCR ran 7 to 11 cycles. TCRdb fed the 5' RACE reads into MiXCR, producing one record per CDR3 protein. The table records 1.4 million or so distinct CDR3 sequences, around 40% of them present only once. The sequenced sample consisted of blood. The receptors originated from a young woman in good health.

This clonotype was seen a handful of times. This chain joins TRBV5-1 and TRBJ2-3; 9 positions agree with TRBD1. Per the germline V gene, CDR1 is SGHRS and CDR2 is YFSETQ. V trimming: 4 bases; J trimming: 5 bases; junction bases outside the gene matches: 8. The length of the CDR3 is 15 residues. CDR3 DNA: TGCGCCAGCAGCCTACGCGGGACAGGGAGAGATACGCAGTATTTT. This codes for CASSLRGTGRDTQYF.

This chain joins TRBV7-2 and TRBJ1-2; D possibly corresponds to TRBD1 (5 bases). V was shortened by 5 bases and J by 3 bases, with 19 bases between the two germline ends. Germline loops: CDR1 SGHTA, CDR2 FQGNSA. The CDR3 consists of 16 residues. The CDR3 loop reads CASSVRVGTEDYGYTF. The CDR3 region has the DNA TGTGCCAGCAGCGTCAGAGTGGGGACGGAGGACTATGGCTACACCTTC.

This clonotype was counted a few times. The chain combines TRBV6-1 with TRBJ2-3, with TRBD2 matching over 7 bases. CDR3 length equals 17 residues. With 7 bases clipped from V and 1 base from J, the junction kept 14 bases outside the gene matches. Germline loops: CDR1 MNHNS, CDR2 SASEGT. The chain's CDR3 is CASTQRLALLGTDTQYF. CDR3 nucleotides: TGTGCCAGCACACAACGACTAGCTCTTTTGGGCACAGATACGCAGTATTTT.

The chain recombines TRBV27 with TRBJ1-6; 9 bases agree with TRBD1. This CDR3 is built from 19 residues. The J segment lost 5 bases and the V segment lost 6 bases, leaving 17 bases of the junction unmatched. Germline values: CDR1 MNHEY, CDR2 SMNVEV (reference sequence). The CDR3 reads CASSPRDRVNRRDNSPLHF. The CDR3 region has the DNA TGTGCCAGCAGCCCCCGGGACAGGGTAAATCGACGGGATAATTCACCCCTCCACTTT.

CDR3 bases: TGTGCCACCAGGGACATCTACAATGAGCAGTACTTC. It encodes CATRDIYNEQYF. The chain carries TRBV24-1 and TRBJ2-1; a possible D gene is TRBD1 (5 bases). The J call may be in error: the DNA end matches TRBJ2-7 better. The CDR3 length is 12 residues. Germline V CDR1 and CDR2: KGHDR, SFDVKD.

This clonotype showed up just a few times. The V and J genes are TRBV7-8 and TRBJ2-3; tentatively, D is TRBD1 (6 bases). From germline, CDR1 is SGHVS and CDR2 FQNEAQ. The CDR3 is made up of 16 amino acids. The V and J ends lost 5 bases and 5 bases respectively, with 20 bases between them. Here the CDR3 reads CASSADRLDIGDTQYF. The DNA of the CDR3 is TGTGCCAGCAGCGCGGACAGACTCGACATTGGAGATACGCAGTATTTT. Full variable domain (outside the CDR3, taken from reference TRBV7-8 and TRBJ2-3): GAGVSQSPRYKVAKRGQDVALRCDPISGHVSLFWYQQALGQGPEFLTYFQNEAQLDKSGLPSDRFFAERPEGSVSTLKIQRTQQEDSAVYLCASSADRLDIGDTQYFGPGTRLTVL.

This chain connects TRBV7-9 to TRBJ2-1, with 10 bases that match TRBD2. Unmatched junction bases numbered 14, after V lost 5 bases and J lost 1 base. This CDR3 has 19 amino acids. In germline, CDR1 is SEHNR, CDR2 FQNEAQ (reference sequence). The DNA for the CDR3 is TGTGCCAGCAGCCGTACACCACGGTCTAGCGGGGGATCCTACAATGAGCAGTTCTTC. Translating it yields CASSRTPRSSGGSYNEQFF.

As for this clonotype: One end of the junction varies from germline; a read error may be responsible. The rearrangement uses TRBV4-1 and TRBJ1-2; D remains unclear. From germline, CDR1 is MGHRA and CDR2 YSYEKL. CDR3 length: 15 residues. CDR3 loop: CASSQVRLDNYDYTF. The CDR3 DNA reads as TGCGCCAGCAGCCAAGTTCGTCTGGATAACTATGACTACACCTTC.

Only a few counts were recorded for this clonotype. The chain is built from TRBV20-1 and TRBJ1-1; no definite D call. V lost 0 bases and J lost 3, with 14 bases in between. Germline-derived CDR1 and CDR2 are DFQATT and SNEGSKA (reference sequence). This CDR3 spans 15 amino acids. The chain's CDR3 is CSARDYGRGHTEAFF. The CDR3 DNA follows: TGCAGTGCTAGAGATTATGGGCGAGGACACACTGAAGCTTTCTTT.

The chain is built from TRBV12-3 or TRBV12-4 and TRBJ1-5; D remains unclear. V was trimmed by 8 bases and J by 11 bases, leaving 13 bases between them. The CDR3 sequence is 11 residues long. The chain's CDR3 is CASALGRAQHF. CDR3 nucleotides: TGTGCCAGCGCCCTTGGTAGGGCCCAGCATTTT.

This clonotype came up many times. V gene TRBV5-1 combines with J gene TRBJ2-3; 8 bases map to TRBD1. Germline V CDR1 and CDR2: SGHRS, YFSETQ. Trimming at V came to 3 bases and at J to 0 bases, leaving 3 bases not matched to a gene. The CDR3 extends over 15 amino acids. CDR3 coding DNA: TGCGCCAGCAGCTCGACAGGGGCTAGCACAGATACGCAGTATTTT. This sequence encodes CASSSTGASTDTQYF.

J is TRBJ2-1 and V is TRBV28; 7 nucleotides line up with TRBD2. CDR3 length: 12 residues. Germline V gene lookup returns CDR1 MDHEN and CDR2 SYDVKM. The ends lost 7 bases at V and 10 bases at J; junction bases unmatched: 7. The CDR3 sequence: CASNLAAYEQFF. The CDR3 DNA reads TGTGCCAGCAATCTAGCGGCTTACGAGCAGTTCTTC.

V gene TRBV4-3 combines with J gene TRBJ1-1; D possibly corresponds to TRBD1 (6 bases). Per germline, CDR1 LGHNA and CDR2 YSLEER. Deletions cut 4 bases from V and 5 bases from J, with 11 bases between. The CDR3 runs to 13 residues. CDR3 in DNA: TGCGCCAGCAGCCCCCTGGGGACAACTGAAGCTTTCTTT. Translating gives CASSPLGTTEAFF.

The V gene is TRBV27, the J gene TRBJ1-2, with TRBD1 matching 9 bases. This CDR3 spans 16 amino acids. The V gene's germline CDR1 is MNHEY and CDR2 SMNVEV (reference sequence). Unmatched junction bases numbered 10, after V lost 2 bases and J lost 6 bases. The CDR3 nucleotides read TGTGCCAGCAGTTTACTGCTGCACAGGGGGCTTGATGGCTACACCTTC. It is translated as CASSLLLHRGLDGYTF.

The genes are TRBV7-2 and TRBJ1-2; D perhaps matches TRBD1 (5 bases). CDR3 length: 14 amino acids. V lost 1 base and J lost 6, with 12 bases in between. CDR1 is SGHTA, CDR2 FQGNSA, per germline. CDR3: CASSLVRTKNGYTF. As DNA, the CDR3 is TGTGCCAGCAGCTTAGTCCGGACAAAAAATGGCTACACCTTC.

The count of this clonotype is one. The genes are TRBV6-2 or TRBV6-3 and TRBJ2-1; TRBD2 aligns across 13 bases. CDR3 length: 14 amino acids. The germline V gene has CDR1 MNHEY and CDR2 SVGEGT. After removal of 5 bases from V and 15 bases from J, the junction contained 10 bases not matched to a gene. For the CDR3, the DNA is TGTGCCAGCAGTACCCGGACTAGCGGGAGACATACGTTCTTC. It is translated as CASSTRTSGRHTFF.

The chain carries TRBV30 and TRBJ2-7; no firm D call. The CDR3 totals 11 residues. V gave up 3 bases and J gave up 3 bases, with 6 bases separating them. Germline V gene sequence: CDR1 GTSNPN, CDR2 SVGIG (reference sequence). CDR3 region: CAWRGSYEQYF. The CDR3 DNA follows: TGTGCCTGGAGAGGTAGCTACGAGCAGTACTTC.

This clonotype has just a few counts. The chain carries TRBV7-2 and TRBJ1-2; D unclear. The CDR3 is made up of 13 amino acids. Germline assignment: CDR1 SGHTA and CDR2 FQGNSA. Trimming shortened V by 4 bases and J by 0 bases, and 6 bases separated the two germline ends. DNA of the CDR3: TGTGCCAGCAGCTCTTCAGCTAACTATGGCTACACCTTC. Residues: CASSSSANYGYTF.

The chain has TRBV20-1 and TRBJ2-7, with TRBD2 identical over 10 bases. Losses at the gene ends were 6 bases for V and 0 bases for J; bases not matched to a gene: 11. CDR1 and CDR2 from the germline V gene are DFQATT and SNEGSKA (reference sequence). CDR3 length: 16 amino acids. The CDR3 sequence: CSASLGLAGASYEQYF. The CDR3, as DNA: TGCAGTGCGAGCCTCGGGCTAGCGGGGGCCTCCTACGAGCAGTACTTC.

This clonotype was observed a few times. The gene calls are TRBV12-5 and TRBJ2-7; D may be TRBD1 (6 bases). V was shortened by 5 bases and J by 0 bases, with 11 bases between the two germline ends. Germline loops: CDR1 LGHNT, CDR2 FRNRAP. CDR3 length: 14 residues. In DNA, the CDR3 is TGTGCTAGTGGTCCAGAGACAGGCTCCTACGAGCAGTACTTC. Its protein is CASGPETGSYEQYF.

The V gene is TRBV27, the J gene TRBJ2-3, with TRBD1 as a possible D gene (5 bases). The CDR3 totals 17 residues. V was cut by 2 bases and J by 0 bases, with 15 bases left in between. Germline CDR1 MNHEY, CDR2 SMNVEV (reference sequence). CDR3 loop: CASSLNPQGYSTDTQYF. CDR3 DNA: TGTGCCAGCAGTTTAAATCCCCAGGGTTATAGCACAGATACGCAGTATTTT.

There are a few counts of this clonotype. The chain carries TRBV7-2 and TRBJ2-7; 9 nucleotides agree with TRBD2. This CDR3 has 16 residues. After removal of 1 base from V and 4 bases from J, the junction contained 8 bases not matched to a gene. The germline V gene has CDR1 SGHTA and CDR2 FQGNSA. The CDR3 sequence: CASSLVPRGGRYEQYF. Here the CDR3 DNA reads TGTGCCAGCAGCTTAGTTCCGCGGGGGGGCCGGTACGAGCAGTACTTC.

V is TRBV7-2 and J is TRBJ2-3; D ambiguous. Trimming left V 3 bases short and J 6 bases short, with 13 bases between. This CDR3 contains 14 residues. Germline V lookup: CDR1 SGHTA, CDR2 FQGNSA. This CDR3 is CASSLIPSSDTQYF. The CDR3 DNA reads as TGTGCCAGCAGCTTGATTCCCTCATCGGATACGCAGTATTTT.

About this clonotype itself: One junction end disagrees with the germline gene, perhaps due to a read error. J is TRBJ1-2 and V is TRBV4-1, with TRBD1 identical over 10 bases. The CDR3 has 15 residues. Germline CDR1 MGHRA, CDR2 YSYEKL. CDR3 in amino acids: CASSQKEDRGYGYTF. The CDR3 bases are TGCGCCAGTAGCCAAAAAGAGGACAGGGGGTATGGCTACACCTTC.

The table lists this clonotype with a count of one. One end of the junction fails to match germline, which may point to a read error. The chain employs TRBV5-1 and TRBJ2-1; D gene uncertain. The CDR3 spans 14 residues. Germline CDR1 reads SGHRS; CDR2 reads YFSETQ. The CDR3 coding sequence is TGCGCCGGCAGCTTGCAATCGCTAAACAATGAGCAGTTCTTC. Its translation: CAGSLQSLNNEQFF.

This clonotype was detected a few times. The chain links TRBV7-2 to TRBJ1-2, with D uncertain. Trimming pared 1 base from V and 2 bases from J, leaving 17 bases between. The CDR3 runs 17 residues. Germline CDR1 SGHTA, CDR2 FQGNSA. The CDR3 protein is CASSLDESPQPNYGYTF. As DNA, the CDR3 is TGTGCCAGCAGCTTAGACGAGAGTCCTCAGCCCAACTATGGCTACACCTTC.

V usage is TRBV27 and J usage is TRBJ2-2; TRBD2 matches 10 bases. Germline V gene sequence: CDR1 MNHEY, CDR2 SMNVEV (reference sequence). J was trimmed by 5 bases and V by 2 bases; bases with no gene match: 11. The CDR3 length is 18 residues. CDR3: CASSLLLAGEGATGELFF. The CDR3 region has the DNA TGTGCCAGCAGTTTACTGCTAGCGGGAGAGGGTGCGACCGGGGAGCTGTTTTTT.

In this sample, this clonotype turned up a few times. This chain uses TRBV12-3 or TRBV12-4 with TRBJ1-2; D is undetermined. V was cut by 7 bases and J by 8 bases, with 23 bases left in between. CDR3 length equals 15 residues. CDR3 region: CASTLSGEGRNGYTF. In DNA, the CDR3 is TGTGCCAGCACCCTGAGTGGGGAGGGAAGAAACGGCTACACCTTC.

This chain connects TRBV9 to TRBJ2-3; D not resolved. CDR1 SGDLS and CDR2 YYNGEE come from the germline V gene. V lost 4 bases and J 6 bases, leaving 9 bases between the germline ends. The CDR3 length is 12 residues. In nucleotides, the CDR3 is TGTGCCAGCAGCCGAACCGTGGATACGCAGTATTTT. This encodes CASSRTVDTQYF.